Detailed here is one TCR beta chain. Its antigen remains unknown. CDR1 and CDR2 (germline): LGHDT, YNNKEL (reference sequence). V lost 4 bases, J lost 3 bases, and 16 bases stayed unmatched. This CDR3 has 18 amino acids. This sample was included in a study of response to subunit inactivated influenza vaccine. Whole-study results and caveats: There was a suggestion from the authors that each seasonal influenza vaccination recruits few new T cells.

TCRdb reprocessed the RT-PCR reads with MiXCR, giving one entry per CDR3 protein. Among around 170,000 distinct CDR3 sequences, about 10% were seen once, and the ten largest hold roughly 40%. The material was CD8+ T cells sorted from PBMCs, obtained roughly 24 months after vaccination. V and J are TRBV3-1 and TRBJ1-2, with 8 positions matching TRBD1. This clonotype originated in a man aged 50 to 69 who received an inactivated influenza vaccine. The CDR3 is CASSRILLGLGQDYGYTF. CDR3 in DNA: TGTGCCAGCAGCCGTATCCTGCTAGGGTTGGGACAGGACTATGGCTACACCTTC.